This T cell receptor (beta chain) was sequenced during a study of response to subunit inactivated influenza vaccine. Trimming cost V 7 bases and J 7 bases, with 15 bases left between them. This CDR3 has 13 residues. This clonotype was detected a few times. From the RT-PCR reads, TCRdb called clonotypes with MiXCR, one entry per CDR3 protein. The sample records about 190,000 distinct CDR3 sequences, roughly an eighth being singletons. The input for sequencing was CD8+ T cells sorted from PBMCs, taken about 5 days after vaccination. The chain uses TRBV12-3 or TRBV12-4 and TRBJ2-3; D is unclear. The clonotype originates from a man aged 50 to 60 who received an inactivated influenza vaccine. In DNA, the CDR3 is TGTGCCAGCATGGGGATGGGCATACATACGCAGTATTTT. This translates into CASMGMGIHTQYF.